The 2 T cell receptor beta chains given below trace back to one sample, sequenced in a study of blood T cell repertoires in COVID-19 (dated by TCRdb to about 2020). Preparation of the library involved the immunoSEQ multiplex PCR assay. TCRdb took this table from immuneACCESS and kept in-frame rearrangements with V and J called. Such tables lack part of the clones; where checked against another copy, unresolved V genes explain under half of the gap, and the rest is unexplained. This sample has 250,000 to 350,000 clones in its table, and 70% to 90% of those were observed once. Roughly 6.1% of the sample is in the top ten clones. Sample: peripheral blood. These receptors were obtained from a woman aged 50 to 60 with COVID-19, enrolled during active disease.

The CDR3 is CASGQGSNQETQYF. The CDR3 DNA is TGTGCCAGTGGCCAGGGGTCCAACCAAGAGACCCAGTACTTC. The chain links TRBV10-3 to TRBJ2-5, with D possibly matching TRBD1 (6 bases). This CDR3 contains 14 residues. V was trimmed by 10 bases and J by 0 bases, leaving 15 bases between them. The germline CDR1 and CDR2 sequences are ENHRY and SYGVKD.

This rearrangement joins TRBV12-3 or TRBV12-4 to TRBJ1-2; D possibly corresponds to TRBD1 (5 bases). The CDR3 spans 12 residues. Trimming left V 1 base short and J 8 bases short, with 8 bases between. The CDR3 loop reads CASSLEGRGYTF. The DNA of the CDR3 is TGTGCCAGCAGTTTAGAGGGGCGCGGCTACACCTTC.